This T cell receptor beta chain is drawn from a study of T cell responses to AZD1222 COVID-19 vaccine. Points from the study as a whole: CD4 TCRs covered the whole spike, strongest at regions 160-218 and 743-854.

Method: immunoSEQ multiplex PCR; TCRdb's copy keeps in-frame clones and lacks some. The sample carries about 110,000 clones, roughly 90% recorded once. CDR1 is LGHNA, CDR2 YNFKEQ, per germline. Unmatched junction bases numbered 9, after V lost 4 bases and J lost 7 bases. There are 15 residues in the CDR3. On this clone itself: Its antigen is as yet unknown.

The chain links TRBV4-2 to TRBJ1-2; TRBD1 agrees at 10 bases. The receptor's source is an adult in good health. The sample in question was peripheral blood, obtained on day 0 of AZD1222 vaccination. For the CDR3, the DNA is TGTGCCAGCAGCCTCCCGGGACAGGGGTTAGGTGGCTACACCTTC. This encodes CASSLPGQGLGGYTF.